This is a list of T cell receptor beta chains from one sample in a study of naive and memory T cell subsets. TCRdb fed the UMI-ligation and nested PCR reads into MiXCR, producing one record per CDR3 protein. The sample lists approximately 140,000 distinct CDR3 sequences, approximately 22% occurring once. The source material was naive CD4+ T cells from blood. The receptors originated from a human donor in good health. CDR3s include the opening cysteine and the closing phenylalanine or tryptophan. A D gene is named only where the DNA matches it firmly. A clone size is listed for some rows: how often the clone was seen (once, few, many), or a class if it is expanded.

D | J | size | V | DNA | CDR3
TRBD2 | TRBJ2-7 | . | TRBV4-2 | TGTGCCAGCAGCCAATCGGGGACTAGCGGGAGTAATGAGCAGTACTTC | CASSQSGTSGSNEQYF
. | TRBJ2-7 | . | TRBV28 | TGTGCCAGCAGTTTGGTGGGACCCCCCTACGAGCAGTACTTC | CASSLVGPPYEQYF
TRBD2 | TRBJ2-4 | once | TRBV5-5 | TGTGCCAGCAGCTTGCGGTCGGAAGCGGGAGGACTAGCCAAAAACATTCAGTACTTC | CASSLRSEAGGLAKNIQYF
. | TRBJ2-5 | many | TRBV3-1 | TGTGCCAGCAGCCAAGCCGATAAGACCCAGTACTTC | CASSQADKTQYF
TRBD2 | TRBJ2-3 | few | TRBV15 | TGTGCCACCACTCGGGGGGGGAGTGAAGATACGCAGTATTTT | CATTRGGSEDTQYF
TRBD1 | TRBJ1-4 | few | TRBV6-5 | TGTGCCAGCAGCCAAACAGGGGCGGGCGAAAAACTGTTTTTT | CASSQTGAGEKLFF
TRBD1 | TRBJ1-1 | few | TRBV14 | TGTGCCAGCAGCCTGATAGGACAGGGAGGATTGAACACTGAAGCTTTCTTT | CASSLIGQGGLNTEAFF
. | TRBJ2-7 | many | TRBV18 | TGTGCCAGCTCACCCACAGATTGGGGCGAGCAGTACTTC | CASSPTDWGEQYF
. | TRBJ2-1 | . | TRBV12-5 | TGTGCTAGTGGTTTGGTATCTGTGGGTGAGCAGTTCTTC | CASGLVSVGEQFF
. | TRBJ1-3 | . | TRBV30 | TGTGCCTGGAGTAGGTCCGCGGACACCATATATTTT | CAWSRSADTIYF
. | TRBJ2-7 | . | TRBV7-9 | TGTGCCAGCAGCTTAGTAGGGACCGGGAACTACGAGCAGTACTTC | CASSLVGTGNYEQYF
TRBD2 | TRBJ2-2 | many | TRBV7-2 | TGTGCCAGCAGCTTAGTCGCGGGGGGGTTTTCCAACACCGGGGAGCTGTTTTTT | CASSLVAGGFSNTGELFF
TRBD1 | TRBJ1-1 | . | TRBV28 | TGTGCCAGCAGTGGGACAGCATTGAACACTGAAGCTTTCTTT | CASSGTALNTEAFF
TRBD2 | TRBJ2-1 | many | TRBV5-1 | TGCGCCAGCAGCTTCACCGGGACTAGCGGGAGGACTGACAATGAGCAGTTCTTC | CASSFTGTSGRTDNEQFF
. | TRBJ2-1 | few | TRBV3-1 | TGTGCCAGCAGCCAAGCGACGGGCCCTTACAATGAGCAGTTCTTC | CASSQATGPYNEQFF
. | TRBJ2-1 | . | TRBV24-1 | TGTGCCACCAGTGATCCGAGGGAGAGCTCCTACAATGAGCAGTTCTTC | CATSDPRESSYNEQFF
. | TRBJ1-5 | . | TRBV19 | TGTGCCAGTAGTATGGTTTCCGGGGATCAGCCCCAGCATTTT | CASSMVSGDQPQHF
TRBD2 | TRBJ2-4 | few | TRBV3-1 | TGTGCCAGCAGCCGGGGACTAGCGGGAGTCGGGGCCAAAAACATTCAGTACTTC | CASSRGLAGVGAKNIQYF
. | TRBJ1-1 | few | TRBV29-1 | TGCAGCGCCCTGCGGACTCAGGGCACTGAAGCTTTCTTT | CSALRTQGTEAFF
. | TRBJ1-1 | . | TRBV3-1 | TGTGCCAGCAGCCAACAGGGAATCCCGAACACTGAAGCTTTCTTT | CASSQQGIPNTEAFF
TRBD1 | TRBJ2-3 | many | TRBV29-1 | TGCAGCGTGCTTGGGACAGGGGATCGGGCAGATACGCAGTATTTT | CSVLGTGDRADTQYF
TRBD1 | TRBJ1-1 | . | TRBV4-3 | TGCGCCAGCAGTCACCGGGACAGCGAGCAGACTTTCTTT | CASSHRDSEQTFF
TRBD2 | TRBJ2-1 | few | TRBV5-1 | TGCGCCAGCATGACGACTAGCGGGATATACAATGAGCAGTTCTTC | CASMTTSGIYNEQFF
TRBD1 | TRBJ1-1 | few | TRBV18 | TGTGCCAGCTCACCGTACTCCGGGACAGACATGAACACTGAAGCTTTCTTT | CASSPYSGTDMNTEAFF